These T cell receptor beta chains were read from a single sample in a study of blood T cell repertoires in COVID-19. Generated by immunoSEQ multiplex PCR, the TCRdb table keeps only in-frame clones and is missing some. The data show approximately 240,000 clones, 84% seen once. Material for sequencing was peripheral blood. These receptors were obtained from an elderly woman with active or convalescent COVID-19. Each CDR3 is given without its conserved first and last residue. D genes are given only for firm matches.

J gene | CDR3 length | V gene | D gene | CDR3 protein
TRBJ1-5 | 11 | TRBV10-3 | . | AISEFERQPQH
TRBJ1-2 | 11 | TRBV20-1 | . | SASSGQRLGYT
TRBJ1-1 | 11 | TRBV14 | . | ASSRAWNTEAF
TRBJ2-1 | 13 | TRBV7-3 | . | ASSLSPSSYNEQF
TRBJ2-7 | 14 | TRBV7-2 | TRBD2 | ASSLAAGVYPYEQY
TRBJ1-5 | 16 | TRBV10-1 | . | ASSEALVPGMSNQPQH
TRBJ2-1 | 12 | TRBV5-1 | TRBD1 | ASSPGQAVNEQF
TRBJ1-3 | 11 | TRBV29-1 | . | SAAPTSGNTIY
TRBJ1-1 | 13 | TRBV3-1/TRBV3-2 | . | ASSQAYSLYTEAF
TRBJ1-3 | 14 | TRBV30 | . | AWTPRRRGSGNTIY
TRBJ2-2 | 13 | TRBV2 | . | ASSESVTGAGELF
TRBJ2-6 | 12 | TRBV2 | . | ASRLNSGANVLT
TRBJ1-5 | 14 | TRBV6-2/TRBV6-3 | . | ASSYPETGNGQPQH
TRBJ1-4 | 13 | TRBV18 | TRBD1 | ASSPSQGAVEKLF
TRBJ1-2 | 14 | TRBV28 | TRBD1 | ASSPWGTGNDYGYT
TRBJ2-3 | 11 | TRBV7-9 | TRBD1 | ASSLAGQNSQY
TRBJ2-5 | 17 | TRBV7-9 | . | ASSLVGAGQGGLPETQY
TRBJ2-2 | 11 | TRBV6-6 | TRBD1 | ATEGQGGGELF
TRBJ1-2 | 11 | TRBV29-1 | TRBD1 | SVETGGAGGYT